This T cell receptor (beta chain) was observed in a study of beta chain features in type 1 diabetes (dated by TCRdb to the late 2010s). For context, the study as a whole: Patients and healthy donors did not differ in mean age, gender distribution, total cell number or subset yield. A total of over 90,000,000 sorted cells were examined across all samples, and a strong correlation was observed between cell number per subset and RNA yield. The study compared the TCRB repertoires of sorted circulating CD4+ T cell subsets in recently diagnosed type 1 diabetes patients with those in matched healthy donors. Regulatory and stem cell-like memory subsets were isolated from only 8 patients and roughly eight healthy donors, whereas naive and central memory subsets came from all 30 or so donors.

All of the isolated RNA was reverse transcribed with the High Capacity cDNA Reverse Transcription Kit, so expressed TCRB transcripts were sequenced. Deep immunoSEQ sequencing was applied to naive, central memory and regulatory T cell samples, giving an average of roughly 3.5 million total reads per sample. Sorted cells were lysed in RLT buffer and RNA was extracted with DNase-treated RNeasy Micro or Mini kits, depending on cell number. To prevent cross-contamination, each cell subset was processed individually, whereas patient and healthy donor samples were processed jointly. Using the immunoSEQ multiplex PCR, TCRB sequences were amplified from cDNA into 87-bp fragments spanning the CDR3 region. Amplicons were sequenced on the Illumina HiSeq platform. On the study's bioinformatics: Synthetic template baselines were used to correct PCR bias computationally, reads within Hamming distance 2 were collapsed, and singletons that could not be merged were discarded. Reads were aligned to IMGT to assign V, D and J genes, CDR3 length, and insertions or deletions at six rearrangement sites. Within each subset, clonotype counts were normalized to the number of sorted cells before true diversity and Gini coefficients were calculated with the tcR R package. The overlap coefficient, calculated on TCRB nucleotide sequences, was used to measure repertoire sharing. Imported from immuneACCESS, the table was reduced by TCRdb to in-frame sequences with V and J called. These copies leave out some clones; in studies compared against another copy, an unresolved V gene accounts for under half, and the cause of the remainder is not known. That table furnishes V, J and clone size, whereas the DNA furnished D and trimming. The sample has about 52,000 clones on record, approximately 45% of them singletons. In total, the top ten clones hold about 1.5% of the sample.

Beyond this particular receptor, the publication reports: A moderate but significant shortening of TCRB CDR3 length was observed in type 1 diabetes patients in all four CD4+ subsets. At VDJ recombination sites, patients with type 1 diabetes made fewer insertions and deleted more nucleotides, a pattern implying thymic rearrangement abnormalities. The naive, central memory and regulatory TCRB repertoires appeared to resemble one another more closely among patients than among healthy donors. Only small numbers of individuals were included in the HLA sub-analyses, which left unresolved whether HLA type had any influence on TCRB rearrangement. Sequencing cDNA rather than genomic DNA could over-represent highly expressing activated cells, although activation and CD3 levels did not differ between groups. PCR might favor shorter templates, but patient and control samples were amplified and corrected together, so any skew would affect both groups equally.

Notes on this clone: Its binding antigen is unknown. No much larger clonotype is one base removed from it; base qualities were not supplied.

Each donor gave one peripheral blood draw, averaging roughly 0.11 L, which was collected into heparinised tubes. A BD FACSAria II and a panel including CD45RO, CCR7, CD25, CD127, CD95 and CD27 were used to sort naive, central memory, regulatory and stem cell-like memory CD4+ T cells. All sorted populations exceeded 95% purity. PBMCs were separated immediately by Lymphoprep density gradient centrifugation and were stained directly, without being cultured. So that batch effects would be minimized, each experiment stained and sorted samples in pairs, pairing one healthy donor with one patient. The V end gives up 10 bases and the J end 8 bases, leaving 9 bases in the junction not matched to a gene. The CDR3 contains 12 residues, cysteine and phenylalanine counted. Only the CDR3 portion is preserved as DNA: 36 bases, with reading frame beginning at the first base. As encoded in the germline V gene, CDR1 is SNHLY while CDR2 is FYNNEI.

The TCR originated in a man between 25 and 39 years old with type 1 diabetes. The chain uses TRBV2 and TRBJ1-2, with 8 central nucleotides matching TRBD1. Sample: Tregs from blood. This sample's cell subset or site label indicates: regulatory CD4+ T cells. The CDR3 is CATITTGAGYTF. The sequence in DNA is TGTGCCACCATCACGACAGGGGCCGGCTACACCTTC.